These 29 T cell receptor beta chains originate from one sample sequenced in a study of T cells in Graves' hyperthyroidism and ophthalmopathy. RNA transcripts served as the template for amplifying TCR beta CDR3 regions. A first-round RT-PCR of the TCR CDR3 used the HTBI primer set. Each CDR3 protein is one row after TCRdb ran MiXCR on the multiplex PCR reads. This table has 190,000 or so distinct CDR3 sequences, about 16% appearing once. Material: blood. The receptors here all came from a man in his forties with Graves' hyperthyroidism.

This clonotype was counted at least ten times. This chain joins TRBV12-3 or TRBV12-4 and TRBJ1-2; D is ambiguous. The ends were cut back, 6 bases at V and 4 bases at J, with 9 bases in the middle. The CDR3 is 12 residues long. The CDR3 DNA follows: TGTGCCAGCAGCCGAACTGGCTATGGCTACACCTTC. As protein: CASSRTGYGYTF.

This clonotype appeared a few times. V is TRBV12-3 or TRBV12-4 and J is TRBJ2-2; 8 positions agree with TRBD2. After removal of 1 base from V and 1 base from J, the junction contained 2 bases not matched to a gene. This CDR3 has 16 residues. CDR3 protein: CASSLVAGRNTGELFF. The CDR3 region has the DNA TGTGCCAGCAGTTTAGTAGCGGGGAGGAACACCGGGGAGCTGTTTTTT.

Notes on this clonotype: A read error may explain this, as a much larger clone is one base away. V usage is TRBV18 and J usage is TRBJ1-3; no definite D call. With 5 bases removed from V and 1 base from J, the gap between germline ends came to 15 bases. The CDR3 has 16 residues. Germline CDR1 and CDR2: KGHSH and LQKENI. Here the CDR3 reads CASSSGRGSSGNTIYF. The CDR3 nucleotides read TGTGCCAGCTCATCTGGAAGAGGGTCATCTGGAAACACCATATATTTT.

This clonotype appeared many times. The chain joins TRBV12-3 or TRBV12-4 to TRBJ2-1; 11 bases align to TRBD2. After removal of 5 bases from V and 7 bases from J, the junction contained 7 bases not matched to a gene. The CDR3 has 15 residues. The CDR3 region is CASSLTSGGGNEQFF. In DNA, the CDR3 is TGTGCCAGCAGTCTTACTAGCGGGGGTGGGAATGAGCAGTTCTTC.

There are many counts of this clonotype. J is TRBJ1-1 and V is TRBV20-1, with a tentative D call TRBD1 (5 bases). The germline V and J ends were trimmed by 6 bases and 1 base, with 9 bases remaining between them. The germline V gene encodes CDR1 DFQATT and CDR2 SNEGSKA (reference sequence). The CDR3 sequence is 12 residues long. CDR3 nucleotide sequence: TGCAGTGCGGACATTAAGAACACTGAAGCTTTCTTT. It yields the protein CSADIKNTEAFF.

CDR3 nucleotide sequence: TGTGCCAGCAGTTTCTTAGGGGCGGGGTTCCAAGAGACCCAGTACTTC. Amino acid sequence: CASSFLGAGFQETQYF. This chain connects TRBV12-3 or TRBV12-4 to TRBJ2-5; weak D call: TRBD2 (6 bases). The CDR3 covers 16 residues. V gave up 3 bases and J gave up 1 base, with 15 bases separating them.

The table lists this clonotype with a few counts. This chain joins TRBV4-3 and TRBJ2-6; D possibly uses TRBD1 or TRBD2 (5 bases each). Trimming took 5 bases from V and 2 from J, leaving 13 bases between them. This CDR3 contains 16 residues. Germline V lookup: CDR1 LGHNA, CDR2 YSLEER. In DNA, the CDR3 is TGCGCCAGCAGCAAATCCCTGGGGGCTGGGGCCAACGTCCTGACTTTC. It is translated as CASSKSLGAGANVLTF.

V and J are TRBV7-2 and TRBJ1-1, with D unclear. Deletions cut 1 base from V and 5 bases from J, with 8 bases between. The germline gives CDR1 SGHTA, CDR2 FQGNSA. The CDR3 spans 13 residues. CDR3 nucleotides: TGTGCCAGCAGCTTAGACACGGGGACTGAAGCTTTCTTT. Residues: CASSLDTGTEAFF.

This clonotype appeared many times. The CDR3 spells CASSPPEGAGTEAFF. CDR3 nucleotide sequence: TGTGCCAGCAGCCCTCCTGAGGGGGCGGGCACTGAAGCTTTCTTT. The rearrangement links TRBV7-2 to TRBJ1-1; TRBD1 matches 7 bases. The CDR3 has 15 amino acids. CDR1 and CDR2 from the germline V gene are SGHTA and FQGNSA. With 5 bases clipped from V and 4 bases from J, the junction kept 10 bases outside the gene matches. The variable domain in full, with the rest retrieved from reference TRBV7-2 and TRBJ1-1, is GAGVSQSPSNKVTEKGKDVELRCDPISGHTALYWYRQSLGQGLEFLIYFQGNSAPDKSGLPSDRFSAERTGGSVSTLTIQRTQQEDSAVYLCASSPPEGAGTEAFFGQGTRLTVV.

The J gene is TRBJ2-7, the V gene TRBV27, with 8 bases fitting TRBD2. The CDR3 is made up of 15 amino acids. Looked up from germline, CDR1 is MNHEY and CDR2 is SMNVEV (reference sequence). Trimming at V came to 3 bases and at J to 4 bases, leaving 8 bases not matched to a gene. The DNA of the CDR3 is TGTGCCAGCAGTTTTGCGGGAGGAGTGTCGTACGAGCAGTACTTC. It encodes CASSFAGGVSYEQYF.

This clonotype was detected ten times or more. The chain joins TRBV29-1 to TRBJ2-7; D tentatively reads TRBD1 or TRBD2 (5 bases each). The CDR3 length is 11 residues. With 6 bases removed from V and 2 bases from J, the gap between germline ends came to 8 bases. CDR1 and CDR2 (germline): SQVTM, ANQGSEA. The CDR3 region is CSVRDAYEQYF. The CDR3 DNA follows: TGCAGCGTCCGGGACGCCTACGAGCAGTACTTC.

This clonotype was seen at least ten times. The V call is TRBV2, the J call TRBJ1-1; no definite D call. Per germline, CDR1 SNHLY and CDR2 FYNNEI. The ends were cut back, 8 bases at V and 1 base at J, with 8 bases in the middle. This CDR3 is 12 amino acids long. The CDR3 region is CASQRENTEAFF. The CDR3 DNA follows: TGTGCCAGCCAAAGGGAGAACACTGAAGCTTTCTTT.

This clonotype was seen more than once but under ten times. The V gene is TRBV4-3, the J gene TRBJ2-7, with 8 bases lining up with TRBD1. The V gene's germline CDR1 is LGHNA and CDR2 YSLEER. The CDR3 totals 15 residues. The V gene end was trimmed by 1 base and the J gene end by 3 bases; junction bases not matched to a gene: 5. The DNA for the CDR3 is TGCGCCAGCAGCCAAGCCTCAGGGGGCTTCTACGAGCAGTACTTC. This sequence encodes CASSQASGGFYEQYF.

This clonotype occurred a few times. Being one base from a much bigger clone, this may be a read error. The chain has TRBV7-2 and TRBJ1-1; D gene ambiguous. CDR1 is SGHTA, CDR2 FQGNSA, per germline. This CDR3 has 14 amino acids. The V and J ends lost 1 base and 11 bases respectively, with 17 bases between them. CDR3 DNA: TGTGCCAGCAGCTTAGTCCTTTCGGGCGGGCATGCTTTCTTT. It encodes CASSLVLSGGHAFF.

This clonotype showed up many times. The chain is built from TRBV5-6 and TRBJ2-5; D is ambiguous. Germline V gene lookup returns CDR1 SGHDT and CDR2 YYEEEE. This CDR3 is 14 amino acids long. V was shortened by 2 bases and J by 1 base, with 9 bases between the two germline ends. CDR3 DNA: TGTGCCAGCAGCTTTACTGGACCCCAAGAGACCCAGTACTTC. This encodes CASSFTGPQETQYF.

As to this clonotype: The junction does not match germline at one end; this may be a read error. The genes are TRBV5-1 and TRBJ2-1; TRBD1 is a possible D gene (6 bases). Germline V gene sequence: CDR1 SGHRS, CDR2 YFSETQ. The CDR3 runs to 16 residues. CDR3 in amino acids: CANSLVFETGYNEQFF. CDR3 bases: TGCGCCAACAGCTTGGTTTTTGAGACAGGCTACAATGAGCAGTTCTTC.

Only a few counts were recorded for this clonotype. The chain combines TRBV3-1 with TRBJ1-2; D not resolved. There are 13 residues in the CDR3. Germline loops: CDR1 LGHDT, CDR2 YNNKEL (reference sequence). Trimming cost V 3 bases and J 10 bases, with 15 bases left between them. The CDR3 DNA follows: TGTGCCAGCAGCCACCCTGGCGGGGTTGACTACACCTTC. This translates into CASSHPGGVDYTF.

The rearrangement uses TRBV28 and TRBJ2-7; D gene uncertain. Deletions cut 5 bases from V and 4 bases from J, with 9 bases between. This CDR3 spans 12 amino acids. Germline V gives CDR1 MDHEN, CDR2 SYDVKM. The DNA of the CDR3 is TGTGCCAGCAGTGACCTACAGTACGAGCAGTACTTC. It translates to CASSDLQYEQYF.

The chain couples TRBV5-1 to TRBJ1-2, with D possibly matching TRBD1 (5 bases). The CDR3 is 12 amino acids. The ends were cut back, 0 bases at V and 13 bases at J, with 13 bases in the middle. Germline values: CDR1 SGHRS, CDR2 YFSETQ. CDR3 nucleotide sequence: TGCGCCAGCAGCTTGGGGGACTCGAGGGGCACCTTC. It codes for CASSLGDSRGTF.

This clonotype appeared a few times. The genes are TRBV4-2 and TRBJ1-1; 8 nucleotides align to TRBD1. The CDR3 length is 13 residues. Germline CDR1 is LGHNA and CDR2 is YNFKEQ. Germline trimming cut 10 bases from V and 5 bases from J; bases unmatched to any gene: 9. The CDR3 is CATRGQGWTEAFF. As DNA, the CDR3 is TGTGCCACACGAGGACAGGGCTGGACTGAAGCTTTCTTT.

This clonotype came up a few times. The V gene is TRBV7-6, the J gene TRBJ2-3; TRBD1 matches at 7 bases. The CDR3 has 16 residues. V dropped 6 bases and J dropped 1; count of bases not matched to a gene: 10. CDR1 and CDR2 (germline): SGHVS, FNYEAQ. The CDR3 sequence is CASRRARGPGTDTQYF. Here the CDR3 DNA reads TGTGCCAGCAGGAGGGCGAGGGGGCCTGGCACAGATACGCAGTATTTT.

This clonotype has a count of ten or more. The rearrangement joins TRBV29-1 to TRBJ1-2; D may be TRBD1 (5 bases). Trimming left V 4 bases short and J 0 bases short, with 15 bases between. Germline CDR1 reads SQVTM; CDR2 reads ANQGSEA. This CDR3 is 15 amino acids long. CDR3 amino acids: CSVVTDQGPNYGYTF. In nucleotides, the CDR3 is TGCAGCGTTGTCACCGACCAGGGACCTAACTATGGCTACACCTTC. Full variable domain (missing parts from reference TRBV29-1 and TRBJ1-2): SAVISQKPSRDICQRGTSLTIQCQVDSQVTMMFWYRQQPGQSLTLIATANQGSEATYESGFVIDKFPISRPNLTFSTLTVSNMSPEDSSIYLCSVVTDQGPNYGYTFGSGTRLTVV.

This clonotype was observed at least ten times. The J gene is TRBJ2-1, the V gene TRBV30, with 7 positions matching TRBD2. Looked up from germline, CDR1 is GTSNPN and CDR2 is SVGIG (reference sequence). J gave up 4 bases and V 2 bases, and 5 bases lay outside the gene matches. The CDR3 has 14 amino acids. The CDR3 is CAWSIGLEYNEQFF. CDR3 DNA sequence: TGTGCCTGGAGTATCGGACTAGAATACAATGAGCAGTTCTTC.

This clonotype showed up many times. The V and J genes are TRBV19 and TRBJ2-2; weak D call: TRBD1 (5 bases). There are 14 residues in the CDR3. The V end lost 7 bases, the J end lost 4 bases, and 13 bases lay between the germline ends. Germline assignment: CDR1 LNHDA and CDR2 SQIVND (reference sequence). CDR3 residues: CASKISGITGELFF. In DNA form, the CDR3 reads TGTGCCAGTAAAATCTCAGGGATCACCGGGGAGCTGTTTTTT.

There are many counts of this clonotype. This sequence joins TRBV24-1 and TRBJ2-1; 8 nucleotides match TRBD1. The V segment lost 10 bases and the J segment 7 bases; nucleotides outside the gene matches: 8. CDR1 and CDR2 from the germline V gene are KGHDR and SFDVKD. The CDR3 runs 13 residues. For the CDR3, the DNA is TGTGCCACTATGACAGGGGACCGGAATGAGCAGTTCTTC. Translation: CATMTGDRNEQFF.

This clonotype has at least ten counts. The chain joins TRBV7-8 to TRBJ2-3; 8 bases are shared with TRBD1. This CDR3 is built from 16 residues. Germline trimming cut 3 bases from V and 1 base from J; bases unmatched to any gene: 6. Germline-derived CDR1 and CDR2 are SGHVS and FQNEAQ. The CDR3 bases are TGTGCCAGCAGCTTTCTTCAGGGGGCAGGCACAGATACGCAGTATTTT. This gives the protein CASSFLQGAGTDTQYF. Complete variable domain (other parts from reference TRBV7-8 and TRBJ2-3): GAGVSQSPRYKVAKRGQDVALRCDPISGHVSLFWYQQALGQGPEFLTYFQNEAQLDKSGLPSDRFFAERPEGSVSTLKIQRTQQEDSAVYLCASSFLQGAGTDTQYFGPGTRLTVL.

A few counts support this clonotype. The chain employs TRBV20-1 and TRBJ2-3; 12 positions agree with TRBD2. Germline loops: CDR1 DFQATT, CDR2 SNEGSKA (reference sequence). The CDR3 covers 15 residues. V dropped 2 bases and J dropped 5; count of bases not matched to a gene: 5. Written as DNA, the CDR3 is TGCAGTGCTAGAAAATCTAGCGGGGGGGGAGATACGCAGTATTTT. Protein sequence: CSARKSSGGGDTQYF.

There are many counts of this clonotype. The chain is built from TRBV6-1 and TRBJ1-1; 8 positions match TRBD1. V was pared by 5 bases and J by 0 bases, with 5 bases of the junction left unmatched. The CDR3 has 15 amino acids. Germline V gene lookup returns CDR1 MNHNS and CDR2 SASEGT. CDR3 in DNA: TGTGCCAGCAGTTACTTCAGGGGGCTGAACACTGAAGCTTTCTTT. Residues: CASSYFRGLNTEAFF.

The rearrangement links TRBV7-3 to TRBJ2-7; 14 bases line up with TRBD2. Germline-derived CDR1 and CDR2 are SGHTA and FQGTGA. Trimming at V came to 5 bases and at J to 0 bases, leaving 3 bases not matched to a gene. The CDR3 covers 16 residues. The DNA of the CDR3 is TGTGCCAGCAGCCGTGGGACTAGCGGGAGCTCCTACGAGCAGTACTTC. It specifies CASSRGTSGSSYEQYF. The full variable domain, completed using reference TRBV7-3 and TRBJ2-7, is GAGVSQTPSNKVTEKGKYVELRCDPISGHTALYWYRQSLGQGPEFLIYFQGTGAADDSGLPNDRFFAVRPEGSVSTLKIQRTERGDSAVYLCASSRGTSGSSYEQYFGPGTRLTVT.